In its sample, the clone carrying this T cell receptor beta chain was seen many times. Its antigen is unidentified. The data derive from a study of naive and memory T cell subsets. The study, taken as a whole, reports: Over 95% of naive TCR sequences appeared only once after error correction, unlike memory subsets.

Four subsets defined by CD45RA and CD27 were sorted after CD3, CD4, CD8 and live/dead staining. Two oligonucleotides, mixed equimolar, formed the beta constant-region primer covering TRBC1 and TRBC2. Ligated cDNA was amplified by four rounds of PCR with nested alpha and beta constant-region primers and SP2. MiXCR, applied by TCRdb to the UMI-ligation and nested PCR reads, yields one record per CDR3 protein. The table has about 85,000 distinct CDR3 sequences, less than 15% seen once; the top ten hold around 0.99%. The ends were cut back, 2 bases at V and 0 bases at J, with 15 bases in the middle. Germline values: CDR1 SGHTA, CDR2 FQGTGA. The CDR3 consists of 17 residues.

This chain connects TRBV7-3 to TRBJ2-3; possible D gene TRBD2, 6 bases. Sequenced input: central memory CD4+ T cells from blood. This receptor was obtained from a human donor in good health. CDR3 sequence reads: CASSLSGAAGSTDTQYF. In DNA form, the CDR3 reads TGTGCCAGCAGCTTATCGGGAGCGGCTGGCAGCACAGATACGCAGTATTTT.